Following are 27 T cell receptor beta chains from one sample sequenced in a study of OX40 agonist ivuxolimab in advanced cancers. Using immunoSEQ multiplex PCR, the repertoire was profiled, and TCRdb retains in-frame clones only, with some absent. This table holds approximately 77,000 clones, around 90% found once. The specimen comprised CD4+ or CD8+ T cells sorted from blood, sampled in a trial of the OX40 agonist ivuxolimab. These receptor sequences come from an adult with an advanced solid tumor such as melanoma, head and neck, liver or kidney cancer.

This clone was recorded only once. The rearrangement joins TRBV12-5 to TRBJ2-7, with a tentative D call TRBD2 (6 bases). V gave up 5 bases and J gave up 2 bases, with 16 bases separating them. The CDR3 loop spans 15 amino acids. Germline CDR1 LGHNT, CDR2 FRNRAP. CDR3 nucleotides: TGTGCTAGTGGTCCACCGGGGGTTCTGACCTACGAGCAGTACTTC. Translated: CASGPPGVLTYEQYF.

The V and J genes are TRBV6-1 and TRBJ1-2; D remains unclear. Germline values: CDR1 MNHNS, CDR2 SASEGT. V gave up 5 bases and J gave up 3 bases, with 10 bases separating them. CDR3 length equals 13 residues. The CDR3 protein is CASSYEAYYGYTF. CDR3 nucleotides: TGTGCCAGCAGTTATGAGGCATACTATGGCTACACCTTC.

The chain is built from TRBV7-2 and TRBJ1-5; D gene unclear. Germline assignment: CDR1 SGHTA and CDR2 FQGNSA. There are 13 residues in the CDR3. Trimming took off 1 base at V and 7 bases at J, with 8 bases between the two ends. The CDR3 DNA reads TGTGCCAGCAGCTTAGTAGGGCCGCAGCCCCAGCATTTT. Translation: CASSLVGPQPQHF.

V is TRBV5-8 and J is TRBJ2-3; TRBD2 aligns across 12 bases. Germline CDR1 is SGHTS and CDR2 is YDEGEE. V dropped 1 base and J dropped 4; count of bases not matched to a gene: 7. The CDR3 consists of 17 residues. This CDR3 is CASSLRSTSGSADTQYF. The CDR3, as DNA: TGTGCCAGCAGCTTGAGGTCGACTAGCGGGAGTGCAGATACGCAGTATTTT. The variable domain in full, with the rest retrieved from reference TRBV5-8 and TRBJ2-3, is EAGVTQSPTHLIKTRGQQATLRCSPISGHTSVYWYQQALGLGLQFLLWYDEGEERNRGNFPPRFSGRQFPNYSSELNVNALELEDSALYLCASSLRSTSGSADTQYFGPGTRLTVL.

The rearrangement joins TRBV7-2 to TRBJ2-7, with D possibly called TRBD1 or TRBD2 (5 bases each). The CDR3 is 15 amino acids. V was shortened by 1 base and J by 2 bases, with 12 bases between the two germline ends. Per germline, CDR1 SGHTA and CDR2 FQGNSA. The DNA for the CDR3 is TGTGCCAGCAGCTTAGGATGGGACGGGACCTACGAGCAGTACTTC. Translated: CASSLGWDGTYEQYF.

This chain links TRBV27 with TRBJ1-1; tentatively, D is TRBD1 (5 bases). There are 16 residues in the CDR3. Trimming stripped 4 bases from V and 7 bases from J, with 22 bases between. Germline-derived CDR1 and CDR2 are MNHEY and SMNVEV (reference sequence). The DNA for the CDR3 is TGTGCCAGCAGTTCGTACAGGTTAAGGGGCTCTCTTGAAGCTTTCTTT. This sequence encodes CASSSYRLRGSLEAFF.

The V gene is TRBV6-6, the J gene TRBJ2-7; maybe TRBD1 (7 bases). Germline CDR1 is MNHNY and CDR2 is SVGAGI (reference sequence). The V gene lost 8 bases and the J gene lost 0 bases, with 14 bases spanning the gap. The CDR3 has 14 amino acids. CDR3: CASGGTVISYEQYF. The CDR3 DNA sequence: TGTGCCAGCGGCGGGACAGTGATCTCCTACGAGCAGTACTTC.

A single count supports this clone. V usage is TRBV19 and J usage is TRBJ2-1, with D possibly called TRBD1 or TRBD2 (7 bases each). There are 16 residues in the CDR3. The ends were cut back, 8 bases at V and 2 bases at J, with 19 bases in the middle. The V gene's germline CDR1 is LNHDA and CDR2 SQIVND (reference sequence). For the CDR3, the DNA is TGTGCCAGTGCCCTTCAGGGGGGGATACCCTACAATGAGCAGTTCTTC. This translates into CASALQGGIPYNEQFF.

The chain has TRBV6-6 and TRBJ1-5; 9 nucleotides line up with TRBD1. Per germline, CDR1 MNHNY and CDR2 SVGAGI (reference sequence). The CDR3 runs 16 residues. V shed 2 bases and J 8 bases; nucleotides not matched to a gene: 10. This chain's CDR3 is CASSYEAGQGGEPQHF. The CDR3, as DNA: TGTGCCAGCAGTTACGAGGCGGGACAGGGTGGAGAGCCCCAGCATTTT.

This rearrangement joins TRBV11-2 to TRBJ2-5; TRBD2 matches 7 bases. The V gene's germline CDR1 is SGHAT and CDR2 FQNNGV. J was trimmed by 5 bases and V by 5 bases; bases with no gene match: 17. This CDR3 region has 17 residues. The CDR3 DNA sequence: TGTGCCAGCAGCCGCGCATTTGGGGGGGGAGGGTTGGAGACCCAGTACTTC. Encoded protein: CASSRAFGGGGLETQYF.

This clone was counted between two and nine times. The chain has TRBV7-9 and TRBJ2-2, with 7 bases identical to TRBD1. Germline values: CDR1 SEHNR, CDR2 FQNEAQ (reference sequence). The CDR3 spans 16 residues. Germline trimming cut 6 bases from V and 1 base from J; bases unmatched to any gene: 8. The CDR3 spells CASSEQGILNTGELFF. In nucleotides, the CDR3 is TGTGCCAGCAGTGAACAGGGGATCCTGAACACCGGGGAGCTGTTTTTT.

The J gene is TRBJ2-3, the V gene TRBV7-2; D remains unclear. With 1 base removed from V and 5 bases from J, the gap between germline ends came to 10 bases. The CDR3 totals 14 residues. Germline CDR1 is SGHTA and CDR2 is FQGNSA. The CDR3 here is CASSLEQSRDTQYF. The CDR3 DNA sequence: TGTGCCAGCAGCTTAGAACAGAGTAGAGATACGCAGTATTTT.

The chain uses TRBV5-5 and TRBJ2-7; D unresolved. V lost 2 bases and J lost 1, with 10 bases in between. The CDR3 sequence is 14 residues long. CDR1 SGHKS and CDR2 YYEKEE come from the germline V gene (reference sequence). The CDR3 spells CASSFLGLSYEQYF. The CDR3 DNA reads as TGTGCCAGCAGCTTTCTTGGGTTGTCCTACGAGCAGTACTTC.

The rearrangement links TRBV6-1 to TRBJ2-7; 8 nucleotides match TRBD2. J was trimmed by 12 bases and V by 5 bases; bases with no gene match: 18. CDR3 length equals 15 residues. CDR1 MNHNS and CDR2 SASEGT come from the germline V gene. The CDR3 nucleotides read TGTGCCAGCAGTATTACTAGCGGCCCCGGCGGGCGGGGGTACTTC. It encodes CASSITSGPGGRGYF.

The chain combines TRBV18 with TRBJ2-3, with D unclear. The CDR3 length is 13 residues. V gave up 2 bases and J gave up 6 bases, with 9 bases separating them. CDR1 KGHSH and CDR2 LQKENI come from the germline V gene. CDR3 loop: CASSPASSDTQYF. The DNA for the CDR3 is TGTGCCAGCTCACCAGCCTCTTCGGATACGCAGTATTTT. Combining the CDR3 with reference TRBV18 and TRBJ2-3 gives the whole variable domain NAGVMQNPRHLVRRRGQEARLRCSPMKGHSHVYWYRQLPEEGLKFMVYLQKENIIDESGMPKERFSAEFPKEGPSILRIQQVVRGDSAAYFCASSPASSDTQYFGPGTRLTVL.

The chain combines TRBV7-9 with TRBJ2-7; 11 bases fit TRBD2. Germline trimming cut 3 bases from V and 1 base from J; bases unmatched to any gene: 11. The germline gives CDR1 SEHNR, CDR2 FQNEAQ (reference sequence). This CDR3 comprises 18 residues. The DNA of the CDR3 is TGTGCCAGCAGCTTTCAGAATAGCGGGAGGGTCAGGTCCTACGAGCAGTACTTC. The encoded protein is CASSFQNSGRVRSYEQYF.

The V and J genes are TRBV5-4 and TRBJ2-1, with D tentatively TRBD1 (6 bases). Trimming pared 4 bases from V and 6 bases from J, leaving 11 bases between. CDR3 length: 13 amino acids. Germline-derived CDR1 and CDR2 are SGHNT and YYREEE (reference sequence). The CDR3 sequence is CASSLTGSNEQFF. For the CDR3, the DNA is TGTGCCAGCAGCCTTACAGGGAGCAATGAGCAGTTCTTC.

This clone was seen once. The rearrangement joins TRBV5-1 to TRBJ2-2; D is perhaps TRBD2 (6 bases). Germline V gene sequence: CDR1 SGHRS, CDR2 YFSETQ. V shed 0 bases and J shed 3 bases, with 9 bases lying between them. There are 15 residues in the CDR3. The CDR3 is CASSLGDFYTGELFF. CDR3 DNA sequence: TGCGCCAGCAGCTTGGGGGACTTCTACACCGGGGAGCTGTTTTTT.

V usage is TRBV30 and J usage is TRBJ1-6, with a tentative D call TRBD1 (5 bases). There are 16 residues in the CDR3. V lost 0 bases, J lost 7 bases, and 16 bases lay in between. The V gene's germline CDR1 is GTSNPN and CDR2 SVGIG (reference sequence). This chain's CDR3 is CAWSVDGGTGNSPLHF. CDR3 nucleotide sequence: TGTGCCTGGAGTGTAGATGGGGGGACGGGGAATTCACCCCTCCACTTT. Supplemented by reference TRBV30 and TRBJ1-6, the full variable domain reads SQTIHQWPATLVQPVGSPLSLECTVEGTSNPNLYWYRQAAGRGLQLLFYSVGIGQISSEVPQNLSASRPQDRQFILSSKKLLLSDSGFYLCAWSVDGGTGNSPLHFGNGTRLTVT.

This clone appeared a single time. This chain links TRBV10-3 with TRBJ2-3; D tentatively fits TRBD1 or TRBD2 (5 bases each). CDR3 length equals 14 residues. Germline loops: CDR1 ENHRY, CDR2 SYGVKD. The V and J ends lost 10 bases and 2 bases respectively, with 16 bases between them. DNA for the CDR3: TGTGCCACCAAGAGGGACCCCAACACAGATACGCAGTATTTT. This sequence encodes CATKRDPNTDTQYF.

The CDR3 spells CASTGQGVGANVLTF. In DNA, the CDR3 is TGTGCCAGCACGGGGCAGGGTGTTGGGGCCAACGTCCTGACTTTC. The rearrangement joins TRBV7-8 to TRBJ2-6; D may correspond to TRBD1 or TRBD2 (5 bases each). Trimming removed 7 bases from V and 3 bases from J, with 13 bases in between. The CDR3 consists of 15 residues. Germline V CDR1 and CDR2: SGHVS, FQNEAQ.

This clone was found once. Here the CDR3 reads CAKRRNTEAFF. For the CDR3, the DNA is TGTGCCAAAAGGAGGAACACTGAAGCTTTCTTT. The rearrangement uses TRBV27 and TRBJ1-1; D remains ambiguous. The V end was cut by 10 bases, the J end by 1 base, with 7 bases between. In germline, CDR1 is MNHEY, CDR2 SMNVEV (reference sequence). The CDR3 is 11 amino acids.

This chain joins TRBV10-3 and TRBJ1-2, with no clear D. The CDR3 sequence is 14 residues long. Germline V gene lookup returns CDR1 ENHRY and CDR2 SYGVKD. Trimming removed 8 bases at V and 8 bases at J, with 21 bases between. The CDR3 DNA is TGTGCCATCGGGTCGGACTCCAACCTTGGGGGCTACACCTTC. Its protein is CAIGSDSNLGGYTF.

This chain links TRBV4-2 with TRBJ2-1; TRBD1 aligns across 8 bases. CDR1 is LGHNA and CDR2 is YNFKEQ in the germline V gene. Trimming removed 3 bases from V and 2 bases from J; junction bases left unmatched: 9. The CDR3 runs to 17 residues. CDR3 DNA: TGTGCCAGCAGCCATTCAGGGGGCAGCCCCCCCTACAATGAGCAGTTCTTC. It specifies CASSHSGGSPPYNEQFF.

This rearrangement joins TRBV5-4 to TRBJ1-2, with D perhaps TRBD1 (5 bases). The CDR3 loop spans 17 amino acids. CDR1 and CDR2 (germline): SGHNT, YYREEE (reference sequence). The V gene lost 4 bases and the J gene lost 2 bases, with 21 bases spanning the gap. The chain's CDR3 is CASSGGGTPVGNYGYTF. The CDR3, as DNA: TGTGCCAGCAGCGGGGGAGGGACCCCGGTGGGAAACTATGGCTACACCTTC.

The chain links TRBV29-1 to TRBJ1-2; 8 bases line up with TRBD1. In germline, CDR1 is SQVTM, CDR2 ANQGSEA. With V trimmed by 2 bases and J by 8 bases, 4 bases remained unmatched. There are 12 residues in the CDR3. The CDR3 protein is CSVEWGQAGYTF. CDR3 in DNA: TGCAGCGTTGAATGGGGACAGGCCGGCTACACCTTC.

The chain recombines TRBV5-1 with TRBJ2-5, with 10 bases fitting TRBD2. Per germline, CDR1 SGHRS and CDR2 YFSETQ. Unmatched junction bases numbered 2, after V lost 0 bases and J lost 3 bases. This CDR3 has 15 residues. CDR3 DNA: TGCGCCAGCAGCTTGGTCCTAGCGGGAGAAGAGACCCAGTACTTC. This translates into CASSLVLAGEETQYF.